The rows below give T cell receptor beta chains drawn from one sample of a study of T cells in Graves' hyperthyroidism and ophthalmopathy. In TCRdb, the multiplex PCR reads were re-called with MiXCR into one record per CDR3 protein. The sample lists hundreds of thousands of distinct CDR3 sequences; about 25% were seen once. The sample was blood. These receptors were collected from a middle-aged woman with Graves' ophthalmopathy. Each CDR3 is given with its conserved first and last residue. Fields, in order: clone size, D gene, J gene, V gene, CDR3 protein, CDR3 DNA. A D gene is named only where the DNA matches it firmly. The size entry is marked missing in some rows and otherwise reads once, few, many or a size class.

many,TRBD1,TRBJ1-1,TRBV6-4,CASRAQGSTEAFF,TGTGCCAGCAGAGCACAGGGGTCCACTGAAGCTTTCTTT
many,NA,TRBJ2-7,TRBV6-1,CASSEFYEQYF,TGTGCCAGCAGTGAATTCTACGAGCAGTACTTC
many,TRBD2,TRBJ2-1,TRBV7-9,CASSLSGTRGNEQFF,TGTGCCAGCAGCTTGTCCGGGACTAGAGGCAACGAGCAGTTCTTC
many,NA,TRBJ1-5,TRBV7-6,CASSLVRDGQPQHF,TGTGCCAGCAGCTTAGTTAGGGATGGTCAGCCCCAGCATTTT
many,NA,TRBJ1-2,TRBV11-2,CASSLDLILGQGHEGYTF,TGTGCCAGCAGCTTAGATCTAATTCTAGGACAAGGGCATGAGGGCTACACCTTC
NA,NA,TRBJ1-2,TRBV12-5,CASGSGGTRYGYTF,TGTGCTAGTGGTTCGGGGGGGACTCGCTATGGCTACACCTTC
many,NA,TRBJ1-5,TRBV28,CASSFPGSSLVPQHF,TGTGCCAGCAGTTTCCCGGGCTCCTCTTTGGTCCCCCAGCATTTT
many,NA,TRBJ1-1,TRBV28,CASSLFRQSEAFF,TGTGCCAGCAGTTTATTTAGACAGTCTGAAGCTTTCTTT
few,TRBD1,TRBJ2-7,TRBV20-1,CSVWDSTFYEQYF,TGCAGTGTCTGGGACAGTACATTCTACGAGCAGTACTTC
many,NA,TRBJ2-2,TRBV7-9,CASSLDGNTGELFF,TGTGCCAGCAGCTTAGACGGGAACACCGGGGAGCTGTTTTTT
many,NA,TRBJ1-2,TRBV20-1,CSARDRGRDYGYTF,TGCAGTGCTAGAGATAGGGGCAGGGACTATGGCTACACCTTC
many,NA,TRBJ1-5,TRBV28,CASSLPLRGQPQHF,TGTGCCAGCAGTTTACCCCTCAGGGGTCAGCCCCAGCATTTT
many,TRBD1,TRBJ1-3,TRBV30,CAWRSDRAGNTIYF,TGTGCCTGGAGATCCGACAGGGCTGGAAACACCATATATTTT
many,TRBD2,TRBJ2-4,TRBV29-1,CSVGASGRGDIQYF,TGCAGCGTTGGGGCTAGCGGGAGGGGGGACATTCAGTACTTC
many,NA,TRBJ1-5,TRBV10-3,CERLRGQPQHF,TGTGAACGGTTGAGGGGGCAGCCCCAGCATTTT
NA,NA,TRBJ1-1,TRBV12-3/TRBV12-4,CASSLRTKNTEAFF,TGTGCCAGCAGTTTACGTACCAAAAACACTGAAGCTTTCTTT
NA,NA,TRBJ1-1,TRBV12-3/TRBV12-4,CASSLALTEAFF,TGTGCCAGCAGTTTAGCGCTCACTGAAGCTTTCTTT
many,NA,TRBJ1-1,TRBV4-1,CASSQEGVIGTEAFF,TGCGCCAGCAGCCAAGAAGGGGTTATCGGCACTGAAGCTTTCTTT
many,TRBD1,TRBJ2-2,TRBV27,CASSPRQGRGTGELFF,TGTGCCAGCAGTCCCCGACAGGGAAGGGGCACCGGGGAGCTGTTTTTT
few,NA,TRBJ1-1,TRBV12-3/TRBV12-4,CASSLFPGQNTEAFF,TGTGCCAGCAGTTTGTTTCCGGGGCAGAACACTGAAGCTTTCTTT
many,NA,TRBJ2-7,TRBV20-1,CSAPGQGRIEQYF,TGCAGTGCCCCGGGGCAGGGCCGGATCGAGCAGTACTTC
NA,NA,TRBJ1-6,TRBV6-1,CASSEVWPPNSPLHF,TGTGCCAGCAGTGAAGTTTGGCCCCCTAATTCACCCCTCCACTTT
many,NA,TRBJ1-1,TRBV13,CASSLEARDTEAFF,TGTGCCAGCAGCTTAGAGGCCAGAGACACTGAAGCTTTCTTT
many,TRBD1,TRBJ1-3,TRBV28,CASSSRTGRNTIYF,TGTGCCAGCAGTTCCCGGACAGGGAGAAACACCATATATTTT
many,TRBD1,TRBJ2-7,TRBV20-1,CSAARGRVEQYF,TGCAGTGCTGCCAGGGGGCGGGTGGAGCAGTACTTC
many,NA,TRBJ2-7,TRBV3-1,CASSQDLATYEQYF,TGTGCCAGCAGCCAAGATCTGGCAACCTACGAGCAGTACTTC
many,NA,TRBJ1-1,TRBV6-5,CASSYNLGDEAFF,TGTGCCAGCAGTTACAATTTGGGAGATGAAGCTTTCTTT
few,NA,TRBJ1-1,TRBV3-1,CASSQEPGRRAFF,TGTGCCAGCAGCCAAGAACCGGGGAGGCGAGCTTTCTTT
NA,NA,TRBJ2-7,TRBV6-2/TRBV6-3,CASSATQGSYEQSF,TGTGCCAGCAGTGCAACACAGGGATCCTACGAGCAGTCCTTC
many,TRBD2,TRBJ2-7,TRBV20-1,CSAGTSGSEQYF,TGCAGTGCCGGGACTAGCGGGAGCGAGCAGTACTTC
NA,NA,TRBJ1-1,TRBV12-3/TRBV12-4,CASSPDGRNTEAFF,TGTGCCAGCAGTCCCGACGGACGGAACACTGAAGCTTTCTTT
many,NA,TRBJ1-6,TRBV28,CASSKASGGNSPLHF,TGTGCCAGCAGTAAGGCGTCCGGCGGCAATTCACCCCTCCACTTT
many,NA,TRBJ1-1,TRBV6-1,CASSEWYEAFF,TGTGCCAGCAGTGAATGGTATGAAGCTTTCTTT
many,NA,TRBJ1-1,TRBV11-1,CASSLEVAQGGMNTEAFF,TGTGCCAGCAGCTTAGAGGTCGCCCAGGGTGGTATGAACACTGAAGCTTTCTTT
many,NA,TRBJ2-7,TRBV12-3/TRBV12-4,CASSRMVFYEQYF,TGTGCCAGCAGCCGCATGGTGTTCTACGAGCAGTACTTC
NA,NA,TRBJ2-7,TRBV6-2/TRBV6-3,CASSWQWSYEQYF,TGTGCCAGCAGCTGGCAATGGTCCTACGAGCAGTACTTC
many,NA,TRBJ1-5,TRBV12-3/TRBV12-4,CASSLWLGGDNQPQHF,TGTGCCAGCAGTTTGTGGCTAGGGGGTGACAATCAGCCCCAGCATTTT
NA,NA,TRBJ1-1,TRBV29-1,CSPVEHRGNTEAFF,TGCAGCCCCGTGGAACACCGGGGGAACACTGAAGCTTTCTTT
many,NA,TRBJ1-2,TRBV6-5,CASTNPQGQDYGYTF,TGTGCCAGCACCAACCCACAGGGTCAGGACTATGGCTACACCTTC
many,NA,TRBJ2-2,TRBV7-9,CASSLAVQNGELFF,TGTGCCAGCAGCTTAGCCGTACAGAACGGGGAGCTGTTTTTT
many,NA,TRBJ1-5,TRBV2,CASSEEGQINQPQHF,TGTGCCAGCAGTGAAGAAGGGCAGATCAATCAGCCCCAGCATTTT
once,TRBD2,TRBJ2-1,TRBV2,CASSADSGRAIGQFF,TGTGCCAGCAGTGCAGACAGCGGGAGGGCGATCGGGCAGTTCTTC
many,NA,TRBJ2-4,TRBV30,CAWSVLDDIQYF,TGTGCCTGGAGTGTACTCGACGACATTCAGTACTTC
NA,TRBD2,TRBJ2-7,TRBV10-3,CAIAQRGTYEQYF,TGTGCCATCGCCCAGCGGGGGACCTACGAGCAGTACTTC
NA,NA,TRBJ2-5,TRBV11-3,CASSLGGEKTQYF,TGTGCCAGCAGCTTAGGGGGCGAAAAGACCCAGTACTTC
few,NA,TRBJ2-2,TRBV7-3,CASSFSGQMNTGELFF,TGTGCCAGCAGCTTCTCGGGGCAGATGAACACCGGGGAGCTGTTTTTT
many,TRBD2,TRBJ2-7,TRBV7-3,CASSYDSSGSYEQYF,TGTGCCAGCAGCTACGACTCTAGCGGGAGCTACGAGCAGTACTTC
many,TRBD1,TRBJ1-1,TRBV20-1,CSVTKTGDTEAFF,TGCAGTGTCACAAAGACAGGGGACACTGAAGCTTTCTTT
many,NA,TRBJ1-5,TRBV27,CASRPGRHNQPQHF,TGTGCCAGCAGGCCGGGACGGCACAATCAGCCCCAGCATTTT
NA,NA,TRBJ1-1,TRBV12-3/TRBV12-4,CASSLREQSKAFF,TGTGCCAGCAGTTTGCGGGAGCAATCAAAAGCTTTCTTT
NA,TRBD1,TRBJ2-5,TRBV24-1,CATSDGTGWGETQYF,TGTGCCACCAGTGATGGGACAGGATGGGGAGAGACCCAGTACTTC